This T cell receptor beta chain originates from a study of T-cell reconstitution after alpha-beta-depleted transplantation in children. This sample's TCRbeta library carried unique molecular identifier barcodes. TCRdb re-derived calls from the PCR reads in MiXCR, one entry per CDR3 protein. The sample has 150,000 to 200,000 distinct CDR3 sequences, just over 14% seen once. V gave up 7 bases and J gave up 4 bases, with 8 bases separating them. The CDR3 covers 11 residues. CDR1 and CDR2 (germline): SQVTM, ANQGSEA. This clonotype is a singleton in its sample. The receptor comes from a human donor who donated a stem cell graft to a child with acute lymphoblastic leukemia. This sample comprised PBMCs from the stem cell graft donor, obtained from the stem cell graft. V usage is TRBV29-1 and J usage is TRBJ1-3; D is undetermined. The CDR3 spells CSAEEGNTIYF. The CDR3 DNA reads TGCAGCGCCGAGGAGGGAAACACCATATATTTT.